These 5 T cell receptor beta chains originate from one sample sequenced in a study of cytomegalovirus exposure and HLA in healthy donors. PCR employed 60 Vbeta and 13 Jbeta primers. Data came from immunoSEQ multiplex PCR; TCRdb stores just in-frame clones and leaves some out. The sample data list 120,000 to 150,000 clones. The sample consisted of PBMCs. The receptors here all came from a woman aged 18-30 years in good health and CMV-seronegative.

The genes are TRBV27 and TRBJ2-1, with 7 bases that match TRBD2. Trimming took 8 bases from V and 8 from J; bases not matched to a gene: 15. From germline, CDR1 is MNHEY and CDR2 SMNVEV (reference sequence). The CDR3 is 15 residues long. The CDR3 region has the DNA TGTGCCAGCCGGGGACTGGGAGGGTGGTTTGATGAGCAGTTCTTC. It encodes CASRGLGGWFDEQFF.

The CDR3 is CASSTETGGTEAFF. The CDR3, as DNA: TGCGCCAGCAGCACGGAGACAGGGGGGACTGAAGCTTTCTTT. The V call is TRBV5-1, the J call TRBJ1-1; 9 bases fit TRBD1. Germline CDR1 SGHRS, CDR2 YFSETQ. The CDR3 contains 14 residues. The V segment lost 4 bases and the J segment 5 bases; nucleotides outside the gene matches: 6.

The V and J genes are TRBV25-1 and TRBJ2-3; tentatively, D is TRBD1 (6 bases). V lost 7 bases, J lost 6 bases, and 14 bases lay in between. Germline V gene sequence: CDR1 MGHDK, CDR2 SYGVNS. This CDR3 is built from 13 residues. CDR3 in DNA: TGTGCCAGCAAACGAGCAGGGGCCGATACGCAGTATTTT. This encodes CASKRAGADTQYF.

This chain uses TRBV7-6 with TRBJ2-7, with a weak D call TRBD1 (5 bases). CDR3 size: 15 residues. V lost 5 bases, J lost 2 bases, and 16 bases lay in between. CDR1 and CDR2 from the germline V gene are SGHVS and FNYEAQ. The CDR3 loop is CASSPSSGRAYEQYF. The CDR3 region has the DNA TGTGCCAGCAGCCCTTCCTCCGGCAGGGCCTACGAGCAGTACTTC.

The J gene is TRBJ2-1, the V gene TRBV9, with TRBD2 identical over 8 bases. V shed 0 bases, J shed 0 bases, and the junction held 5 bases outside the gene matches. The CDR3 covers 17 residues. CDR1 is SGDLS, CDR2 YYNGEE, per germline. The chain's CDR3 is CASSVASGTSSYNEQFF. As DNA, the CDR3 is TGTGCCAGCAGCGTAGCGAGCGGGACTAGCTCCTACAATGAGCAGTTCTTC. Full variable domain (outside the CDR3, taken from reference TRBV9 and TRBJ2-1): DSGVTQTPKHLITATGQRVTLRCSPRSGDLSVYWYQQSLDQGLQFLIQYYNGEERAKGNILERFSAQQFPDLHSELNLSSLELGDSALYFCASSVASGTSSYNEQFFGPGTRLTVL.